The rows below give T cell receptor beta chains drawn from one sample of a study of cytomegalovirus exposure and HLA in healthy donors. Only in-frame clones appear in the TCRdb table, and some are missing; sequencing was by immunoSEQ multiplex PCR. This repertoire comprises some 130,000 clones; its ten largest clones make up less than 2%. Sequencing input: PBMCs. Receptors originate from a woman between 40 and 50 years old in good health and CMV-seronegative. CDR3s leave out the opening cysteine and the closing phenylalanine or tryptophan. Fields, in order: CDR3 protein, J gene, V gene, CDR3 length, D gene. The D gene is left open where the match is weak.

cdr3_aa: ASSPGSAYQPQH
j_call: TRBJ1-5
v_call: TRBV28
cdr3_length: 12
d_call: -

cdr3_aa: ASSEARTGAGISGYT
j_call: TRBJ1-2
v_call: TRBV6-1
cdr3_length: 15
d_call: TRBD1

cdr3_aa: ASSTATGLGNQPQH
j_call: TRBJ1-5
v_call: TRBV2
cdr3_length: 14
d_call: TRBD1

cdr3_aa: ASSPEGDYGYT
j_call: TRBJ1-2
v_call: TRBV18
cdr3_length: 11
d_call: -

cdr3_aa: ASSFPGQGAAEAF
j_call: TRBJ1-1
v_call: TRBV7-9
cdr3_length: 13
d_call: TRBD1

cdr3_aa: SVVLGQGGLGYT
j_call: TRBJ1-2
v_call: TRBV29-1
cdr3_length: 12
d_call: TRBD1

cdr3_aa: AISEDITSTDTQY
j_call: TRBJ2-3
v_call: TRBV10-3
cdr3_length: 13
d_call: -

cdr3_aa: SVVVQGTLFEAF
j_call: TRBJ1-1
v_call: TRBV29-1
cdr3_length: 12
d_call: -

cdr3_aa: ASTTSQARETQY
j_call: TRBJ2-5
v_call: TRBV9
cdr3_length: 12
d_call: -

cdr3_aa: ASSPIRGNTEAF
j_call: TRBJ1-1
v_call: TRBV6-6
cdr3_length: 12
d_call: -

cdr3_aa: ASSLVWDSGYGYT
j_call: TRBJ1-2
v_call: TRBV11-2
cdr3_length: 13
d_call: TRBD1

cdr3_aa: SAAGSGFNYGYT
j_call: TRBJ1-2
v_call: TRBV29-1
cdr3_length: 12
d_call: -

cdr3_aa: ASLSTYENTEAF
j_call: TRBJ1-1
v_call: TRBV21-1
cdr3_length: 12
d_call: -

cdr3_aa: ASSETRTKAF
j_call: TRBJ1-1
v_call: TRBV2
cdr3_length: 10
d_call: -

cdr3_aa: AISESRGQYGYT
j_call: TRBJ1-2
v_call: TRBV10-3
cdr3_length: 12
d_call: TRBD1

cdr3_aa: ASSENPSTDTQY
j_call: TRBJ2-3
v_call: TRBV10-1
cdr3_length: 12
d_call: -

cdr3_aa: ASRATSRETQY
j_call: TRBJ2-5
v_call: TRBV19
cdr3_length: 11
d_call: TRBD2

cdr3_aa: ASSSRLEAYEQY
j_call: -
v_call: TRBV7-8
cdr3_length: 12
d_call: -

cdr3_aa: ASSTPGQFYGYT
j_call: TRBJ1-2
v_call: TRBV19
cdr3_length: 12
d_call: TRBD1

cdr3_aa: ASSLDSAGSGNTIY
j_call: TRBJ1-3
v_call: TRBV7-8
cdr3_length: 14
d_call: -

cdr3_aa: ASSFEDRETGNTIY
j_call: TRBJ1-3
v_call: TRBV5-1
cdr3_length: 14
d_call: TRBD1

cdr3_aa: ASSPGTSGWETQY
j_call: TRBJ2-5
v_call: TRBV7-3
cdr3_length: 13
d_call: TRBD2

cdr3_aa: ASSREENSPLH
j_call: TRBJ1-6
v_call: TRBV18
cdr3_length: 11
d_call: -

cdr3_aa: ASSLVASGGGTDTQY
j_call: TRBJ2-3
v_call: TRBV5-1
cdr3_length: 15
d_call: TRBD2

cdr3_aa: ASSLTRSTGELF
j_call: TRBJ2-2
v_call: TRBV14
cdr3_length: 12
d_call: -

cdr3_aa: ATSGTGHNYGYT
j_call: TRBJ1-2
v_call: TRBV6-1
cdr3_length: 12
d_call: TRBD1

cdr3_aa: ASSWQGALIETF
j_call: TRBJ1-1
v_call: TRBV5-6
cdr3_length: 12
d_call: TRBD1

cdr3_aa: ASSRGLTYEQY
j_call: TRBJ2-7
v_call: TRBV9
cdr3_length: 11
d_call: -

cdr3_aa: ASRGHGQGGEKLF
j_call: TRBJ1-4
v_call: TRBV19
cdr3_length: 13
d_call: TRBD1

cdr3_aa: ASSPGTGENTEAF
j_call: TRBJ1-1
v_call: TRBV18
cdr3_length: 13
d_call: TRBD1

cdr3_aa: ASGEGLGYT
j_call: TRBJ1-2
v_call: TRBV28
cdr3_length: 9
d_call: -

cdr3_aa: AISDGQGKAEAF
j_call: TRBJ1-1
v_call: TRBV10-3
cdr3_length: 12
d_call: TRBD1

cdr3_aa: ASSFVKGGTGELF
j_call: TRBJ2-2
v_call: TRBV7-3
cdr3_length: 13
d_call: -

cdr3_aa: ASSGGGATDTQY
j_call: TRBJ2-3
v_call: TRBV6-4
cdr3_length: 12
d_call: -

cdr3_aa: ASSYSTGINEKLF
j_call: TRBJ1-4
v_call: TRBV6-5
cdr3_length: 13
d_call: -

cdr3_aa: ASMYLDGYT
j_call: TRBJ1-2
v_call: TRBV27
cdr3_length: 9
d_call: -

cdr3_aa: ASSPIRTGGGGYT
j_call: TRBJ1-2
v_call: TRBV7-9
cdr3_length: 13
d_call: TRBD1

cdr3_aa: ASSTQTGGGGYT
j_call: TRBJ1-2
v_call: TRBV19
cdr3_length: 12
d_call: TRBD1

cdr3_aa: ASSSGTGFNTEAF
j_call: TRBJ1-1
v_call: TRBV7-9
cdr3_length: 13
d_call: TRBD1

cdr3_aa: ASSTQGHTEAF
j_call: TRBJ1-1
v_call: TRBV11-2
cdr3_length: 11
d_call: TRBD1

cdr3_aa: ASSLDRGGTQPQH
j_call: TRBJ1-5
v_call: TRBV2
cdr3_length: 13
d_call: TRBD1

cdr3_aa: ASSLEGTGELF
j_call: TRBJ2-2
v_call: TRBV7-2
cdr3_length: 11
d_call: -

cdr3_aa: SARGETQY
j_call: TRBJ2-5
v_call: TRBV20-1
cdr3_length: 8
d_call: -

cdr3_aa: ASSYAGTGNTIY
j_call: TRBJ1-3
v_call: TRBV6-5
cdr3_length: 12
d_call: -

cdr3_aa: ASSQSPYTEAF
j_call: TRBJ1-1
v_call: TRBV4-3
cdr3_length: 11
d_call: -

cdr3_aa: ASSRVLSNTEAF
j_call: TRBJ1-1
v_call: TRBV4-3
cdr3_length: 12
d_call: -

cdr3_aa: ASSFAGQGNTGELF
j_call: TRBJ2-2
v_call: TRBV7-2
cdr3_length: 14
d_call: TRBD1

cdr3_aa: ASSLIGGVNSPLH
j_call: TRBJ1-6
v_call: TRBV7-6
cdr3_length: 13
d_call: -

cdr3_aa: ASSLVSGANTGELF
j_call: TRBJ2-2
v_call: TRBV5-1
cdr3_length: 14
d_call: -

cdr3_aa: ASSSQRLVTEAF
j_call: TRBJ1-1
v_call: TRBV27
cdr3_length: 12
d_call: -

cdr3_aa: ASSPPRTSGVTGELF
j_call: TRBJ2-2
v_call: TRBV18
cdr3_length: 15
d_call: TRBD2

cdr3_aa: ASSSTGSNYGYT
j_call: TRBJ1-2
v_call: TRBV7-2
cdr3_length: 12
d_call: -

cdr3_aa: ASSGLAGAAETQY
j_call: TRBJ2-5
v_call: TRBV2
cdr3_length: 13
d_call: TRBD2